A single sample gave rise to the 21 T cell receptor beta chains below, sequenced in a study of blood T cells in healthy people across ages. Then a second PCR, running about 6 to 11 cycles, was carried out with a sample-barcoded 5' primer and a J-beta primer mix. TCRdb reprocessed the 5' RACE reads via MiXCR and lists one record per CDR3 protein. Among hundreds of thousands of distinct CDR3 sequences listed, more than 35% were seen once. Input material: blood. The receptors were gathered from a man at least 80 years old in good health.

The chain employs TRBV7-6 and TRBJ1-2; D call uncertain. Germline-derived CDR1 and CDR2 are SGHVS and FNYEAQ. This CDR3 is built from 14 residues. Between the trimmed V and J ends, which lost 5 bases and 8 bases, there was a span of 18 bases. The DNA for the CDR3 is TGTGCCAGCAGCCCTCTGCCCAAAACCGGGGGCTACACCTTC. This sequence encodes CASSPLPKTGGYTF.

The chain links TRBV20-1 to TRBJ2-1; 9 positions match TRBD1. Germline CDR1 is DFQATT and CDR2 is SNEGSKA (reference sequence). This CDR3 is 14 amino acids long. The J segment lost 5 bases and the V segment lost 2 bases, leaving 4 bases of the junction unmatched. CDR3 DNA: TGCAGTGCTAGAACCGGGACAGGGAACAATGAGCAGTTCTTC. Translation: CSARTGTGNNEQFF.

The V and J genes are TRBV5-1 and TRBJ1-2; the D gene is possibly TRBD1 (6 bases). The germline gives CDR1 SGHRS, CDR2 YFSETQ. This CDR3 has 14 residues. Deletions cut 7 bases from V and 4 bases from J, with 17 bases between. CDR3 nucleotides: TGCGCCAGCCGATCCGGGACAAACTCCTATGGCTACACCTTC. Translation: CASRSGTNSYGYTF.

This clonotype was counted a few times. This clone may be a read error of a much larger clone one base away. The rearrangement joins TRBV20-1 to TRBJ2-3; D unresolved. Trimming took off 0 bases at V and 2 bases at J, with 6 bases between the two ends. Germline assignment: CDR1 DFQATT and CDR2 SNEGSKA (reference sequence). This CDR3 has 13 amino acids. This chain's CDR3 is CSARDVATDTQYF. The CDR3, as DNA: TGCAGTGCTAGAGATGTAGCCACAGATACGCAGTATTTT.

The chain joins TRBV6-1 to TRBJ2-7; no clear D gene. The length of the CDR3 is 12 residues. Germline loops: CDR1 MNHNS, CDR2 SASEGT. Between the trimmed V and J ends, which lost 4 bases and 6 bases, there was a span of 10 bases. CDR3 sequence reads: CASSVRNGEQYF. The CDR3 DNA reads as TGTGCCAGCAGTGTTCGGAATGGCGAGCAGTACTTC.

This clonotype was seen more than once but under ten times. Possible read error: a much larger clone is one base away. This chain connects TRBV15 to TRBJ2-7, with 12 bases fitting TRBD2. The CDR3 is made up of 15 amino acids. In germline, CDR1 is LNHNV, CDR2 YYDKDF (reference sequence). The CDR3 DNA reads as TGTGCCACCGGCAGAGGACTAGCGGGAACCTACGAGCAGTACTTC. Its protein product is CATGRGLAGTYEQYF.

The chain carries TRBV30 and TRBJ2-3; D is perhaps TRBD1 or TRBD2 (6 bases each). V gave up 3 bases and J gave up 4 bases, with 14 bases separating them. The CDR3 is 14 residues long. Germline V gene data show CDR1 as GTSNPN and CDR2 as SVGIG (reference sequence). In DNA, the CDR3 is TGTGCCTGGAGCCTAGGGGGAGGTGCAGATACGCAGTATTTT. It yields the protein CAWSLGGGADTQYF.

As concerns this clonotype: A much bigger clone sits one base away, suggesting this may be a read error. J is TRBJ2-1 and V is TRBV5-5; 12 bases map to TRBD2. The end of the DNA fits TRBJ2-7 better, so the J call may be wrong. CDR1 and CDR2 from the germline V gene are SGHKS and YYEKEE (reference sequence). The CDR3 is made up of 19 amino acids. CDR3 protein: CASSLGGPSSGRVSNEQYF. The CDR3 DNA reads TGTGCCAGCAGCTTGGGGGGGCCGTCTAGCGGGAGGGTAAGCAATGAGCAGTACTTC.

The gene calls are TRBV10-3 and TRBJ2-3, with D unclear. Germline CDR1 is ENHRY and CDR2 is SYGVKD. This CDR3 contains 14 residues. V dropped 5 bases and J dropped 6 bases, with 15 bases sitting between them. Here the CDR3 reads CAISYGPLSDTQYF. The CDR3 bases are TGTGCCATCAGTTACGGCCCTCTTTCGGATACGCAGTATTTT.

This clonotype showed up just a few times. The chain employs TRBV9 and TRBJ2-2; D might be TRBD1 (5 bases). Between the trimmed V and J ends, which lost 0 bases and 1 base, there was a span of 10 bases. Germline values: CDR1 SGDLS, CDR2 YYNGEE. The CDR3 runs to 16 residues. The CDR3 nucleotides read TGTGCCAGCAGCGTAGACCCGACAGAGAACACCGGGGAGCTGTTTTTT. This codes for CASSVDPTENTGELFF.

V is TRBV10-3 and J is TRBJ2-1; D is perhaps TRBD1 (6 bases). The germline V gene has CDR1 ENHRY and CDR2 SYGVKD. The germline V and J ends were trimmed by 3 bases and 4 bases, with 10 bases remaining between them. The CDR3 is 14 residues long. This CDR3 is CAISDPGQYNEQFF. The CDR3, as DNA: TGTGCCATCAGTGACCCTGGACAGTACAATGAGCAGTTCTTC.

J is TRBJ2-1 and V is TRBV29-1, with D tentatively TRBD2 (6 bases). The CDR3 is 13 amino acids. Germline V gene data show CDR1 as SQVTM and CDR2 as ANQGSEA. The V and J ends lost 3 bases and 9 bases respectively, with 15 bases between them. CDR3 bases: TGCAGCGTTGACCCCAATACTAGCAGTGAGCAGTTCTTC. It encodes CSVDPNTSSEQFF.

This chain links TRBV7-6 with TRBJ2-5; no reliable D call. Trimming cost V 5 bases and J 4 bases, with 11 bases left between them. CDR3 size: 13 residues. Looked up from germline, CDR1 is SGHVS and CDR2 is FNYEAQ. CDR3 nucleotide sequence: TGTGCCAGCAGCGTTGACGTCGGAGAGACCCAGTACTTC. Its translation: CASSVDVGETQYF.

This chain links TRBV2 with TRBJ2-2; D perhaps matches TRBD1 (6 bases). CDR3 length: 15 amino acids. Germline values: CDR1 SNHLY, CDR2 FYNNEI. The V end lost 4 bases, the J end lost 5 bases, and 14 bases lay between the germline ends. This CDR3 is CASSVQGLSTGELFF. CDR3 DNA: TGTGCCAGCAGTGTACAGGGCTTGAGTACCGGGGAGCTGTTTTTT.

The rearrangement links TRBV28 to TRBJ1-2; unclear D gene. Per the germline V gene, CDR1 is MDHEN and CDR2 is SYDVKM. The CDR3 consists of 16 residues. The V gene lost 3 bases and the J gene lost 0 bases, with 14 bases spanning the gap. The CDR3 nucleotides read TGTGCCAGCAGTTTTTTCAATAGTCATACTAACTATGGCTACACCTTC. Translating it yields CASSFFNSHTNYGYTF.

This clonotype has only a few counts. The genes are TRBV20-1 and TRBJ2-3; maybe TRBD2 (7 bases). The CDR3 loop spans 16 amino acids. CDR1 and CDR2 (germline): DFQATT, SNEGSKA (reference sequence). V was shortened by 4 bases and J by 1 base, with 18 bases between the two germline ends. The CDR3 DNA is TGCAGTGCTACCCTCCCCGGGGGGCTAGGCACAGATACGCAGTATTTT. Translating it yields CSATLPGGLGTDTQYF.

This clonotype was seen more than once but under ten times. The chain combines TRBV12-3 or TRBV12-4 with TRBJ2-2; weak D call: TRBD2 (6 bases). Trimming pared 6 bases from V and 3 bases from J, leaving 14 bases between. This CDR3 region has 15 residues. CDR3 coding DNA: TGTGCCAGCAGCCTGGGGGGTAGTTACACCGGGGAGCTGTTTTTT. This codes for CASSLGGSYTGELFF.

This clonotype has just a few counts. The genes are TRBV7-7 and TRBJ2-7, with 12 bases matching TRBD2. The length of the CDR3 is 14 residues. The junction had 7 bases not matched to a gene; V was cut back by 6 bases and J by 7 bases. Germline V gives CDR1 SSHAT, CDR2 FNYEAQ (reference sequence). CDR3 amino acids: CASSMTSGSGEQYF. CDR3 bases: TGTGCCAGCAGTATGACTAGCGGGAGTGGTGAGCAGTACTTC.

To note about this clonotype: The junction and the germline gene differ at one end; a read error may be behind it. V is TRBV15 and J is TRBJ2-5; 9 nucleotides line up with TRBD1. The end of the DNA fits TRBJ2-7 better, so the J call may be wrong. This CDR3 contains 15 residues. CDR1 is LNHNV and CDR2 is YYDKDF in the germline V gene (reference sequence). The CDR3 sequence: CAASRGTGIVHEQYF. Here the CDR3 DNA reads TGTGCCGCCAGCAGAGGGACAGGGATAGTCCACGAGCAGTACTTC.

V gene TRBV28 combines with J gene TRBJ2-7; perhaps TRBD2 as D (5 bases). V lost 4 bases to trimming and J lost 4 bases, with 17 bases between them. This CDR3 contains 15 residues. CDR1 MDHEN and CDR2 SYDVKM come from the germline V gene. The CDR3 sequence is CASSSSSARGYEQYF. CDR3 DNA: TGTGCCAGCAGTTCCAGTTCGGCGAGAGGGTACGAGCAGTACTTC.

The chain combines TRBV29-1 with TRBJ1-1; maybe TRBD1 (6 bases). Deletions cut 1 base from V and 0 bases from J, with 9 bases between. Per the germline V gene, CDR1 is SQVTM and CDR2 is ANQGSEA. The CDR3 has 14 residues. The CDR3 DNA follows: TGCAGCGTTGAAGCGCGGGGGCTGAACACTGAAGCTTTCTTT. This translates into CSVEARGLNTEAFF.